Below, 20 T cell receptor beta chains from the same sample are listed, as sequenced in a study of cytomegalovirus exposure and HLA in healthy donors (TCRdb year 2017). The library was generated by the immunoSEQ multiplex PCR assay. TCRdb limited this immuneACCESS table to in-frame rearrangements with V and J called. A share of clones is missing; checked studies link under half to unresolved V genes, and the rest is unexplained. This sample comprises about 220,000 clones, around 80% of them detected only once. The ten biggest clones cover 11% to 15% of the sample. Sequencing used PBMCs. These receptor sequences come from a woman younger than 45 in good health and CMV-seropositive.

This clone has just one count. Relative to the germline gene, one junction end is altered; a read error may explain this. The V call is TRBV7-7, the J call TRBJ2-1, with D possibly matching TRBD2 (6 bases). CDR1 is SSHAT and CDR2 is FNYEAQ in the germline V gene (reference sequence). The CDR3 totals 13 residues. The CDR3 loop is CASSLGGADEQFF. The CDR3 DNA reads as TGTGCTAGCAGCTTAGGAGGGGCCGATGAGCAGTTCTTC.

The chain carries TRBV5-1 and TRBJ2-6, with D unclear. The CDR3 is made up of 13 amino acids. V lost 4 bases to trimming and J lost 4 bases, with 6 bases between them. The V gene's germline CDR1 is SGHRS and CDR2 YFSETQ. Written as DNA, the CDR3 is TGCGCCAGCAGCACCCAAGGGGCCAACGTCCTGACTTTC. Protein: CASSTQGANVLTF.

This chain links TRBV29-1 with TRBJ2-1; D may be TRBD2 (6 bases). The length of the CDR3 is 14 residues. V lost 3 bases to trimming and J lost 5 bases, with 14 bases between them. Germline V gene lookup returns CDR1 SQVTM and CDR2 ANQGSEA. Here the CDR3 DNA reads TGCAGCGTTGATTTTTTAGCGGAAAACAATGAGCAGTTCTTC. Residues: CSVDFLAENNEQFF.

In the case of this clone: The limits of the CDR3 on the DNA are not certain, so only TCRdb's listed CDR3 is given. V is TRBV5-1 and J is TRBJ1-2. The CDR3 is 13 amino acids long, termini counted. The germline gives CDR1 SGHRS, CDR2 YFSETQ. CDR3 sequence: CASSFGNGGGYTF.

This clone was counted once. The V and J genes are TRBV30 and TRBJ1-4, with 8 bases identical to TRBD1. Germline lookup yields CDR1 GTSNPN and CDR2 SVGIG (reference sequence). The CDR3 length is 14 residues. The J segment lost 6 bases and the V segment lost 3 bases, leaving 6 bases of the junction unmatched. Here the CDR3 DNA reads TGTGCCTGGAGATCAGGGGGCGAGGATGAAAAACTGTTTTTT. Amino acid sequence: CAWRSGGEDEKLFF.

The rearrangement links TRBV5-1 to TRBJ2-5, with D unclear. The CDR3 has 13 residues. CDR1 SGHRS and CDR2 YFSETQ come from the germline V gene. Trimming left V 3 bases short and J 5 bases short, with 11 bases between. The CDR3, as DNA: TGCGCCAGCAGCTCATCAAGGTGGGAGACCCAGTACTTC. This codes for CASSSSRWETQYF.

The J gene is TRBJ2-3, the V gene TRBV28, with a weak D call TRBD2 (6 bases). V dropped 7 bases and J dropped 8 bases, with 10 bases sitting between them. The germline V gene has CDR1 MDHEN and CDR2 SYDVKM. The CDR3 is 11 residues long. The CDR3 DNA reads TGTGCCAGCACCTTGGGGGGTACGCAGTATTTT. Protein: CASTLGGTQYF.

The chain links TRBV29-1 to TRBJ2-1; 10 bases are a match to TRBD2. Germline CDR1 SQVTM, CDR2 ANQGSEA. V dropped 8 bases and J dropped 12; count of bases not matched to a gene: 19. CDR3 size: 15 residues. The CDR3 nucleotides are TGCAGCTTCGGAGAGGGTGCTAGCGGGAGCCAACGGCAGTTCTTC. It codes for CSFGEGASGSQRQFF.

Only a few counts were recorded for this clone. The same CDR3 also results from other DNA sequences found in this sample. V is TRBV29-1 and J is TRBJ1-1; no clear D gene. CDR1 and CDR2 (germline): SQVTM, ANQGSEA. Trimming left V 2 bases short and J 3 bases short, with 10 bases between. The CDR3 spans 13 residues. The CDR3 reads CSVEKGLDTEAFF. The CDR3 bases are TGCAGCGTTGAAAAGGGCCTGGACACTGAAGCTTTCTTT. The entire variable domain, with the rest obtained from reference TRBV29-1 and TRBJ1-1, is as follows: SAVISQKPSRDICQRGTSLTIQCQVDSQVTMMFWYRQQPGQSLTLIATANQGSEATYESGFVIDKFPISRPNLTFSTLTVSNMSPEDSSIYLCSVEKGLDTEAFFGQGTRLTVV.

The J gene is TRBJ2-3, the V gene TRBV6-6; no definite D call. Germline-derived CDR1 and CDR2 are MNHNY and SVGAGI (reference sequence). This CDR3 region has 12 residues. Trimming shortened V by 6 bases and J by 3 bases, and 7 bases separated the two germline ends. This CDR3 is CASSGPTDTQYF. The CDR3 DNA is TGTGCCAGCAGCGGCCCGACAGATACGCAGTATTTT.

The chain is built from TRBV7-8 and TRBJ2-3, with 8 bases lining up with TRBD1. The CDR3 covers 13 residues. Germline V gives CDR1 SGHVS, CDR2 FQNEAQ. J gave up 3 bases and V 5 bases, and 1 base lay outside the gene matches. The CDR3 sequence is CASSRTGTDTQYF. CDR3 in DNA: TGTGCCAGCAGCAGGACAGGGACAGATACGCAGTATTTT. The whole variable domain, remainder taken from reference TRBV7-8 and TRBJ2-3, is GAGVSQSPRYKVAKRGQDVALRCDPISGHVSLFWYQQALGQGPEFLTYFQNEAQLDKSGLPSDRFFAERPEGSVSTLKIQRTQQEDSAVYLCASSRTGTDTQYFGPGTRLTVL.

The chain has TRBV6-1 and TRBJ2-7; TRBD2 matches 9 bases. The CDR3 is 17 residues long. Germline V gene data show CDR1 as MNHNS and CDR2 as SASEGT. J gave up 1 base and V 2 bases, and 9 bases lay outside the gene matches. In DNA, the CDR3 is TGTGCCAGCAGTGAAAGATTGTATAGCGGGAGTTCCTACGAGCAGTACTTC. Protein sequence: CASSERLYSGSSYEQYF.

The chain uses TRBV7-2 and TRBJ2-3; 7 bases agree with TRBD2. The germline V gene has CDR1 SGHTA and CDR2 FQGNSA. V was clipped by 1 base and J by 6 bases; unmatched bases: 10. The CDR3 loop spans 16 amino acids. The CDR3 loop is CASSLVGGGKSDTQYF. CDR3 sequence (DNA): TGTGCCAGCAGCTTAGTTGGGGGAGGGAAGTCGGATACGCAGTATTTT.

The CDR3, as DNA: TGTGCCAGCAGCGCGAGACCTGGGGACAATGAGCAGTTCTTC. Translating gives CASSARPGDNEQFF. The chain is built from TRBV11-2 and TRBJ2-1, with D unclear. V was shortened by 5 bases and J by 5 bases, with 13 bases between the two germline ends. Germline V CDR1 and CDR2: SGHAT, FQNNGV. The CDR3 extends over 14 amino acids.

The CDR3 bases are TGTGCCTGGAGCCTGGCGAGCAATCAGCCCCAGCATTTT. Protein: CAWSLASNQPQHF. The V gene is TRBV30, the J gene TRBJ1-5; D not certain. The CDR3 covers 13 residues. Germline V lookup: CDR1 GTSNPN, CDR2 SVGIG (reference sequence). The V gene lost 3 bases and the J gene lost 1 base, with 7 bases spanning the gap.

This clone appeared a single time. The V call is TRBV7-9, the J call TRBJ2-7; 8 bases are a match to TRBD1. The length of the CDR3 is 15 residues. CDR1 SEHNR and CDR2 FQNEAQ come from the germline V gene (reference sequence). The V gene end was trimmed by 5 bases and the J gene end by 2 bases; junction bases not matched to a gene: 8. DNA of the CDR3: TGTGCCAGCAGCCTCGGACAGGGTCCCACCTACGAGCAGTACTTC. This codes for CASSLGQGPTYEQYF.

This rearrangement joins TRBV30 to TRBJ1-2, with D possibly TRBD1 on 5 matching bases. Trimming took 8 bases from V and 7 from J, leaving 14 bases between them. The CDR3 sequence is 11 residues long. Germline loops: CDR1 GTSNPN, CDR2 SVGIG (reference sequence). The CDR3 nucleotides are TGTGCCCGAAGAACGGGGACTGGCTACACCTTC. Encoded protein: CARRTGTGYTF. Using reference TRBV30 and TRBJ1-2 for the parts outside the CDR3, the full variable domain is SQTIHQWPATLVQPVGSPLSLECTVEGTSNPNLYWYRQAAGRGLQLLFYSVGIGQISSEVPQNLSASRPQDRQFILSSKKLLLSDSGFYLCARRTGTGYTFGSGTRLTVV.

The chain combines TRBV28 with TRBJ2-5, with D unclear. This CDR3 is 14 amino acids long. Trimming pared 3 bases from V and 5 bases from J, leaving 13 bases between. The germline V gene has CDR1 MDHEN and CDR2 SYDVKM. The CDR3 here is CASSFRRAAETQYF. The CDR3 DNA reads as TGTGCCAGCAGTTTTCGTAGGGCAGCCGAGACCCAGTACTTC.

The chain joins TRBV27 to TRBJ2-1; 10 bases align to TRBD2. Germline loops: CDR1 MNHEY, CDR2 SMNVEV (reference sequence). The V and J ends lost 10 bases and 2 bases, in that order; junction bases with no gene match: 11. This CDR3 comprises 16 residues. The CDR3 DNA reads TGTGCCACCATCGGGGCTAGCGGGAGTCCCTACAATGAGCAGTTCTTC. This sequence encodes CATIGASGSPYNEQFF.

This chain links TRBV6-5 with TRBJ1-2; a possible D gene is TRBD1 (5 bases). Trimming shortened V by 6 bases and J by 4 bases, and 15 bases separated the two germline ends. The CDR3 extends over 14 amino acids. Germline values: CDR1 MNHEY, CDR2 SVGAGI. The CDR3 reads CASSLTTGLYGYTF. CDR3 nucleotide sequence: TGTGCCAGCAGCCTAACAACAGGCCTCTATGGCTACACCTTC.